The 20 T cell receptor beta chains given below trace back to one sample, sequenced in a study of technical replicates of blood from four donors. Sequencing was performed with immunoSEQ multiplex PCR; in TCRdb, only in-frame clones are kept and a portion is missing. The sample contains 55,000 to 85,000 clones, 95% to 97% of which appear only once. The sequencing sample was made of T cells isolated from PBMCs. The receptors here all came from a human donor in good health.

V gene TRBV7-6 combines with J gene TRBJ2-1; D remains ambiguous. Germline V lookup: CDR1 SGHVS, CDR2 FNYEAQ. The length of the CDR3 is 15 residues. Trimming stripped 1 base from V and 6 bases from J, with 13 bases between. This chain's CDR3 is CASSLVDMPSNEQFF. The CDR3 region has the DNA TGTGCCAGCAGCTTAGTCGATATGCCGAGCAATGAGCAGTTCTTC. The variable domain in full, with the rest retrieved from reference TRBV7-6 and TRBJ2-1, is GAGVSQSPRYKVTKRGQDVALRCDPISGHVSLYWYRQALGQGPEFLTYFNYEAQQDKSGLPNDRFSAERPEGSISTLTIQRTEQRDSAMYRCASSLVDMPSNEQFFGPGTRLTVL.

J is TRBJ2-1 and V is TRBV7-6; TRBD2 agrees at 9 bases. CDR3 length: 15 amino acids. V dropped 5 bases and J dropped 8; count of bases not matched to a gene: 10. From germline, CDR1 is SGHVS and CDR2 FNYEAQ. The CDR3 DNA sequence: TGTGCCAGCAGCAGGCCCTCCGGCGGGGGGGATGAGCAGTTCTTC. Protein sequence: CASSRPSGGGDEQFF.

This sequence joins TRBV4-2 and TRBJ2-3; 10 bases line up with TRBD2. Germline V gives CDR1 LGHNA, CDR2 YNFKEQ. V lost 1 base and J lost 1; bases outside the gene matches: 2. This CDR3 region has 16 residues. CDR3 residues: CASSQGLAGGTDTQYF. CDR3 bases: TGTGCCAGCAGCCAAGGGCTAGCGGGGGGCACAGATACGCAGTATTTT.

This chain connects TRBV29-1 to TRBJ2-1, with D tentatively TRBD1 (6 bases). V was clipped by 2 bases and J by 5 bases, with 19 bases between them. Per germline, CDR1 SQVTM and CDR2 ANQGSEA. This CDR3 is 16 amino acids long. The CDR3 loop is CSVEPPTGWGNNEQFF. CDR3 DNA: TGCAGCGTTGAACCCCCAACAGGGTGGGGAAACAATGAGCAGTTCTTC.

This rearrangement joins TRBV28 to TRBJ1-3, with D possibly being TRBD1 (6 bases). CDR1 and CDR2 from the germline V gene are MDHEN and SYDVKM. Trimming took 5 bases from V and 4 from J, leaving 15 bases between them. The CDR3 totals 15 residues. Here the CDR3 reads CASSHRQDRGNTIYF. The CDR3 DNA reads as TGTGCCAGCAGTCACAGACAGGATAGGGGAAACACCATATATTTT.

As regards this clone: At one boundary the junction diverges from the germline segment, which might be a read error. The rearrangement links TRBV29-1 to TRBJ1-2; D gene unclear. The CDR3 length is 8 residues. Germline CDR1 is SQVTM and CDR2 is ANQGSEA. In DNA form, the CDR3 reads TGCAGCGTTGAAGATTCGTCCTTC. Encoded protein: CSVEDSSF.

The CDR3 region has the DNA TGTGCCAGCAGCTTAACTTCAAACAATGAAAAACTGTTTTTT. Translated: CASSLTSNNEKLFF. This sequence joins TRBV11-2 and TRBJ1-4; D remains unclear. This CDR3 region has 14 residues. Germline CDR1 is SGHAT and CDR2 is FQNNGV. The V end was cut by 2 bases, the J end by 5 bases, with 9 bases between.

This sequence joins TRBV11-2 and TRBJ2-7; TRBD2 aligns across 10 bases. This CDR3 is built from 15 residues. Per germline, CDR1 SGHAT and CDR2 FQNNGV. J lost 2 bases, V lost 3 bases, and 4 bases had no gene match. CDR3 coding DNA: TGTGCCAGCAGCTTCGCTAGCGGGGGAACCTACGAGCAGTACTTC. Residues: CASSFASGGTYEQYF.

In this sample, this clone turned up a few times. This rearrangement joins TRBV7-9 to TRBJ1-5; D ambiguous. The CDR3 is 16 residues long. Germline V gives CDR1 SEHNR, CDR2 FQNEAQ (reference sequence). V dropped 6 bases and J dropped 2 bases, with 17 bases sitting between them. CDR3 nucleotide sequence: TGTGCCAGCAGTACAGCGGGAGGAGGTGGCAATCAGCCCCAGCATTTT. This codes for CASSTAGGGGNQPQHF.

The chain employs TRBV28 and TRBJ2-1, with 9 bases aligning to TRBD2. Germline V CDR1 and CDR2: MDHEN, SYDVKM. V was pared by 6 bases and J by 7 bases, with 13 bases of the junction left unmatched. CDR3 length: 16 residues. CDR3 residues: CASRASASGTANEQFF. DNA of the CDR3: TGTGCCAGCAGAGCCAGTGCTAGCGGGACGGCGAATGAGCAGTTCTTC.

The chain has TRBV2 and TRBJ2-2; the match to TRBD1 covers 7 bases. The germline gives CDR1 SNHLY, CDR2 FYNNEI. The CDR3 spans 13 residues. V shed 10 bases, J shed 6 bases, and the junction held 8 bases outside the gene matches. The CDR3 coding sequence is TGTGCCACCCACAGGGGAACGGCCGGGGAGCTGTTTTTT. Protein: CATHRGTAGELFF.

The V gene is TRBV14, the J gene TRBJ2-5; TRBD2 might be the D (7 bases). The CDR3 has 15 residues. Per the germline V gene, CDR1 is SGHDN and CDR2 is FVKESK. The germline V and J ends were trimmed by 1 base and 5 bases, with 14 bases remaining between them. The CDR3, as DNA: TGTGCCAGCAGCCAAGCCGGGGGGCGACGGGAGACCCAGTACTTC. Amino acid sequence: CASSQAGGRRETQYF.

The rearrangement links TRBV7-8 to TRBJ1-3; the D gene is possibly TRBD1 (6 bases). The germline V gene has CDR1 SGHVS and CDR2 FQNEAQ. V was shortened by 7 bases and J by 1 base, with 11 bases between the two germline ends. CDR3 length equals 14 residues. The CDR3 here is CASTITGSGNTIYF. The CDR3 DNA reads TGTGCCAGCACGATAACAGGGTCTGGAAACACCATATATTTT. Drawing the rest from reference TRBV7-8 and TRBJ1-3, the complete variable domain is GAGVSQSPRYKVAKRGQDVALRCDPISGHVSLFWYQQALGQGPEFLTYFQNEAQLDKSGLPSDRFFAERPEGSVSTLKIQRTQQEDSAVYLCASTITGSGNTIYFGEGSWLTVV.

The rearrangement links TRBV28 to TRBJ2-2; D is possibly TRBD2 (6 bases). Germline lookup yields CDR1 MDHEN and CDR2 SYDVKM. The CDR3 has 16 residues. Trimming removed 1 base from V and 3 bases from J, with 12 bases in between. CDR3 nucleotides: TGTGCCAGCAGTTTATCCCCGGGAGTAGACACCGGGGAGCTGTTTTTT. It translates to CASSLSPGVDTGELFF.

The V call is TRBV28, the J call TRBJ2-1; D call uncertain. Trimming removed 2 bases at V and 4 bases at J, with 6 bases between. Per germline, CDR1 MDHEN and CDR2 SYDVKM. The CDR3 totals 13 residues. Here the CDR3 reads CASSLNQYNEQFF. The CDR3 DNA reads as TGTGCCAGCAGTTTAAACCAGTACAATGAGCAGTTCTTC.

This chain connects TRBV18 to TRBJ1-4; 10 bases are a match to TRBD1. With 6 bases clipped from V and 3 bases from J, the junction kept 4 bases outside the gene matches. This CDR3 has 15 amino acids. Germline V gene data show CDR1 as KGHSH and CDR2 as LQKENI. CDR3 nucleotides: TGTGCCAGCTCGCGGACAGGGGGTGCTAATGAAAAACTGTTTTTT. It codes for CASSRTGGANEKLFF. Variable domain in full (rest from reference TRBV18 and TRBJ1-4): NAGVMQNPRHLVRRRGQEARLRCSPMKGHSHVYWYRQLPEEGLKFMVYLQKENIIDESGMPKERFSAEFPKEGPSILRIQQVVRGDSAAYFCASSRTGGANEKLFFGSGTQLSVL.

This chain joins TRBV7-2 and TRBJ2-7; possibly TRBD2 for D (7 bases). V lost 3 bases and J lost 0, with 9 bases in between. Germline lookup yields CDR1 SGHTA and CDR2 FQGNSA. This CDR3 is built from 14 residues. CDR3 coding DNA: TGTGCCAGCAGCTTCGCGGGGGCCTCCTACGAGCAGTACTTC. Amino acids: CASSFAGASYEQYF.

As DNA, the CDR3 is TGTGCCAGCAGCTTAGCCTCAGGGGGCACTGAAGCTTTCTTT. Amino acid sequence: CASSLASGGTEAFF. The chain joins TRBV7-9 to TRBJ1-1, with 7 bases matching TRBD1. Trimming at V came to 0 bases and at J to 4 bases, leaving 2 bases not matched to a gene. In germline, CDR1 is SEHNR, CDR2 FQNEAQ (reference sequence). The length of the CDR3 is 14 residues.

This clone has a single count. The gene calls are TRBV15 and TRBJ1-1; 7 positions match TRBD1. Losses at the gene ends were 4 bases for V and 13 bases for J; bases not matched to a gene: 12. The germline gives CDR1 LNHNV, CDR2 YYDKDF (reference sequence). The CDR3 covers 13 residues. DNA of the CDR3: TGTGCCACCAGCATAGGCCGGACAGGAGGGGTTTTCTTT. Protein: CATSIGRTGGVFF.

The rearrangement uses TRBV27 and TRBJ2-7, with TRBD2 matching 12 bases. The CDR3 spans 15 residues. CDR1 is MNHEY and CDR2 is SMNVEV in the germline V gene (reference sequence). V trimming: 5 bases; J trimming: 5 bases; junction bases outside the gene matches: 7. CDR3 sequence reads: CASSLGLAGWNEQYF. CDR3 sequence (DNA): TGTGCCAGCAGTCTCGGACTAGCGGGGTGGAACGAGCAGTACTTC.